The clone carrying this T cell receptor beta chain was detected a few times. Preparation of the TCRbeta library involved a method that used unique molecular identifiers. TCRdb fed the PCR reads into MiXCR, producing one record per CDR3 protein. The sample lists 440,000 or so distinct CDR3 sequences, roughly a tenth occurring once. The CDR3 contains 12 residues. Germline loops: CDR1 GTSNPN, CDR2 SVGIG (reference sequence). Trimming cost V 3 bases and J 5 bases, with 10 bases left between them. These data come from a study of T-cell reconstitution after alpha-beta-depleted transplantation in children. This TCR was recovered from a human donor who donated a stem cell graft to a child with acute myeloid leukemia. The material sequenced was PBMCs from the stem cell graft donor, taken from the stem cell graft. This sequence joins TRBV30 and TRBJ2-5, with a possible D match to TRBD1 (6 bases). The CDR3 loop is CAWRRGYETQYF. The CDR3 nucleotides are TGTGCCTGGAGGAGGGGGTACGAGACCCAGTACTTC.